Here is one TCR beta chain with its context. The target antigen is unknown. The data are from a study of a mutant IDH1 vaccine in newly diagnosed glioma. Study in general: Vaccination was launched 4-6 weeks after radiotherapy alone, or with temozolomide cycles. Before enrollment, the patients had been treated with radiotherapy alone, temozolomide alone, or both together. Most of them had received both.

Sequenced by immunoSEQ multiplex PCR; TCRdb stores in-frame clones only, minus some. The sample has about 55,000 clones; 80% are singletons. Time point described: week 23, last vaccination. Doses consisted of 300 ug of mutant IDH1 20-mer peptide each, paired with topical imiquimod. The specimen was PBMCs, collected from a glioma patient whose treatment included an IDH1 peptide vaccine. The receptor was isolated from a man in his forties with glioma.

The CDR3 region has the DNA TGTGCCAGCAGTCTCAGATACTCCTATAATTCACCCCTCCACTTT. This translates into CASSLRYSYNSPLHF. This chain connects TRBV27 to TRBJ1-6; D not certain. The V and J ends lost 5 bases and 0 bases respectively, with 8 bases between them. Germline CDR1 is MNHEY and CDR2 is SMNVEV (reference sequence). This CDR3 has 15 residues.